The source of this T cell receptor beta chain is a study of identical twins. TCRdb reprocessed the 5' RACE reads with MiXCR, giving one entry per CDR3 protein. The sample shows hundreds of thousands of distinct CDR3 sequences, over 8.5% of them seen only once. The germline V and J ends were trimmed by 8 bases and 5 bases, with 15 bases remaining between them. The CDR3 runs 13 residues. From germline, CDR1 is SQVTM and CDR2 ANQGSEA. These data are also associated with another study on yellow fever vaccine responses in identical twins.

The rearrangement uses TRBV29-1 and TRBJ1-4; a possible D gene is TRBD1 (6 bases). The sample was PBMCs. This sequence originates from a woman between 18 and 29 years old in good health. In DNA form, the CDR3 reads TGCAGCACCCGGGACAAGAACAATGAAAAACTGTTTTTT. Residues: CSTRDKNNEKLFF.